These 32 T cell receptor beta chains were sequenced from one sample in a study of control samples from healthy donors and cancer patients. Clones were sequenced by immunoSEQ multiplex PCR, and TCRdb holds only the in-frame ones, with some missing. Of roughly 100,000 clones in the sample, roughly 89% were seen once. The sequencing sample was made of blood. The receptor source for this set is a human donor in good health. The donor label of this sample is uncertain.

The chain recombines TRBV21-1 with TRBJ1-3. TRBV21-1 is listed as a pseudogene. CDR3 length: 17 residues. CDR3 in amino acids: CASSTQPVWESGNTIYF. The CDR3 DNA sequence: TGTGCCAGCAGCACCCAACCGGTGTGGGAGTCTGGAAACACCATATATTTT.

CDR3 loop: CASSSPLGQGRTDTQYF. The CDR3 DNA follows: TGTGCCAGCAGCTCCCCTTTGGGACAGGGGAGGACAGATACGCAGTATTTT. The chain combines TRBV5-4 with TRBJ2-3; TRBD1 matches at 10 bases. Germline-derived CDR1 and CDR2 are SGHNT and YYREEE (reference sequence). J was trimmed by 3 bases and V by 3 bases; bases with no gene match: 10. CDR3 length: 17 amino acids.

V and J are TRBV18 and TRBJ1-1; D is undetermined. From germline, CDR1 is KGHSH and CDR2 LQKENI. CDR3 size: 16 residues. The ends were cut back, 3 bases at V and 8 bases at J, with 22 bases in the middle. The CDR3 region has the DNA TGTGCCAGCTCACCTCCCGGGATAGGCAGAACTCCCGAAGCTTTCTTT. This encodes CASSPPGIGRTPEAFF.

The V gene is TRBV25-1, the J gene TRBJ2-2; D is uncertain. CDR3 length: 12 residues. V gave up 8 bases and J gave up 3 bases, with 7 bases separating them. Germline CDR1 reads MGHDK; CDR2 reads SYGVNS. The CDR3 nucleotides read TGTGCCAGCCGTTTATACACCGGGGAGCTGTTTTTT. Translation: CASRLYTGELFF.

This rearrangement joins TRBV5-1 to TRBJ2-1; D is unclear. Germline CDR1 reads SGHRS; CDR2 reads YFSETQ. V gave up 0 bases and J gave up 2 bases, with 3 bases separating them. The CDR3 is 13 residues long. The CDR3 nucleotides read TGCGCCAGCAGCTTGGACACCTACAATGAGCAGTTCTTC. This gives the protein CASSLDTYNEQFF.

The V call is TRBV3-1 (or the pseudogene TRBV3-2), the J call TRBJ1-5, with unresolved D. The CDR3 contains 16 residues. CDR1 LGHDT and CDR2 YNNKEL come from the germline V gene (reference sequence). Deletions cut 3 bases from V and 0 bases from J, with 12 bases between. The CDR3 is CASSQGVAASNQPQHF. DNA of the CDR3: TGTGCCAGCAGCCAGGGTGTCGCGGCTAGCAATCAGCCCCAGCATTTT.

This chain joins TRBV5-1 and TRBJ2-7; no definite D call. Germline V gene lookup returns CDR1 SGHRS and CDR2 YFSETQ. Trimming took off 4 bases at V and 0 bases at J, with 11 bases between the two ends. The CDR3 runs to 14 residues. CDR3: CASSPIAHSYEQYF. CDR3 nucleotide sequence: TGCGCCAGCAGCCCAATAGCCCACTCCTACGAGCAGTACTTC.

The chain has TRBV19 and TRBJ2-4, with D maybe TRBD2 (6 bases). Germline CDR1 is LNHDA and CDR2 is SQIVND (reference sequence). V was shortened by 4 bases and J by 9 bases, with 13 bases between the two germline ends. The length of the CDR3 is 13 residues. CDR3 protein: CASSTLRGSIQYF. CDR3 DNA sequence: TGTGCCAGTAGTACCCTCCGGGGGTCCATTCAGTACTTC.

The CDR3 DNA sequence: TGTGCCAGCAGCTTGGGGGGCAACTCCTACGAGCAGTACTTC. It yields the protein CASSLGGNSYEQYF. The chain uses TRBV7-8 and TRBJ2-7; D assignment may be TRBD1 or TRBD2 (6 bases each). This CDR3 is built from 14 residues. The germline V gene has CDR1 SGHVS and CDR2 FQNEAQ. V was trimmed by 3 bases and J by 0 bases, leaving 9 bases between them.

The V call is TRBV25-1, the J call TRBJ1-5; D remains unclear. The CDR3 sequence is 13 residues long. V dropped 4 bases and J dropped 6 bases, with 10 bases sitting between them. Germline lookup yields CDR1 MGHDK and CDR2 SYGVNS. CDR3: CASSVGGGQPQHF. CDR3 DNA: TGTGCCAGCAGTGTCGGCGGAGGTCAGCCCCAGCATTTT.

This clone has only one observation. The V and J genes are TRBV10-2 and TRBJ1-3; no firm D call. The germline gives CDR1 WSHSY, CDR2 SAAADI. This CDR3 has 13 residues. V lost 0 bases and J 1 base, leaving 1 base between the germline ends. The CDR3 sequence: CASSESSGNTIYF. The CDR3 DNA sequence: TGCGCCAGCAGTGAGTCGTCTGGAAACACCATATATTTT.

The chain links TRBV27 to TRBJ2-5; D ambiguous. The CDR3 is made up of 12 amino acids. Germline V gene data show CDR1 as MNHEY and CDR2 as SMNVEV (reference sequence). V lost 5 bases and J lost 4, with 8 bases in between. The DNA for the CDR3 is TGTGCCAGCAGTCACGAGTTAGAGACCCAGTACTTC. It translates to CASSHELETQYF.

This clone has more than one count but fewer than ten. The chain has TRBV14 and TRBJ2-2; no firm D call. CDR1 and CDR2 (germline): SGHDN, FVKESK. The CDR3 has 15 amino acids. V was pared by 2 bases and J by 6 bases, with 13 bases between. CDR3 loop: CASSQYISAPGELFF. The DNA for the CDR3 is TGTGCCAGCAGCCAATACATTTCGGCACCCGGGGAGCTGTTTTTT.

The V gene is TRBV24-1, the J gene TRBJ1-2; D gene unclear. Germline lookup yields CDR1 KGHDR and CDR2 SFDVKD. V dropped 1 base and J dropped 6 bases, with 8 bases sitting between them. The CDR3 extends over 13 amino acids. In DNA, the CDR3 is TGTGCCACCAGTGATTTCCGGGAAGATGGCTACACCTTC. Translating gives CATSDFREDGYTF.

This chain connects TRBV6-2 or TRBV6-3 to TRBJ2-5, with D possibly matching TRBD2 (5 bases). The germline gives CDR1 MNHEY, CDR2 SVGEGT. This CDR3 is 13 amino acids long. Trimming shortened V by 5 bases and J by 1 base, and 8 bases separated the two germline ends. This CDR3 is CASSRGPQETQYF. Written as DNA, the CDR3 is TGTGCCAGCAGTCGCGGGCCCCAAGAGACCCAGTACTTC.

This clone has only one observation. The chain uses TRBV23-1 and TRBJ1-1, with 9 bases lining up with TRBD1. TRBV23-1 is annotated as an ORF whose role is uncertain. The CDR3 runs 18 residues. Trimming cost V 0 bases and J 0 bases; bases outside gene matches: 8. In DNA form, the CDR3 reads TGCGCCAGCAGTCAATCTTGGGACAGGGACTGGATGAACACTGAAGCTTTCTTT. Translated, it gives CASSQSWDRDWMNTEAFF.

The gene calls are TRBV9 and TRBJ1-4; no firm D call. Per the germline V gene, CDR1 is SGDLS and CDR2 is YYNGEE. Deletions cut 6 bases from V and 8 bases from J, with 11 bases between. There are 12 residues in the CDR3. Here the CDR3 reads CASTKEGEKLFF. The CDR3 coding sequence is TGTGCCAGCACCAAAGAAGGGGAAAAACTGTTTTTT.

The chain uses TRBV19 and TRBJ2-6; D is tentatively TRBD1 or TRBD2 (5 bases each). V gave up 8 bases and J gave up 0 bases, with 14 bases separating them. Looked up from germline, CDR1 is LNHDA and CDR2 is SQIVND (reference sequence). The CDR3 extends over 16 amino acids. The CDR3 region has the DNA TGTGCCAGTGCTCCGGGACGTTACTCTGGGGCCAACGTCCTGACTTTC. Its translation: CASAPGRYSGANVLTF.

The chain joins TRBV10-3 to TRBJ1-1, with D possibly matching TRBD1 (5 bases). The CDR3 runs to 12 residues. V lost 2 bases and J lost 12, with 13 bases in between. CDR1 ENHRY and CDR2 SYGVKD come from the germline V gene. DNA of the CDR3: TGTGCCATCAGTGAGCCAGGGAAAACAACTTTCTTT. It specifies CAISEPGKTTFF.

This chain links TRBV12-3 or TRBV12-4 with TRBJ1-5; D uncertain. The CDR3 runs 12 residues. V was shortened by 7 bases and J by 1 base, with 5 bases between the two germline ends. The CDR3 DNA reads TGTGCCAGCACGACAAGCAATCAGCCCCAGCATTTT. Amino acid sequence: CASTTSNQPQHF.

The chain uses TRBV12-3 or TRBV12-4 and TRBJ1-3, with D uncertain. The germline V and J ends were trimmed by 6 bases and 4 bases, with 10 bases remaining between them. The CDR3 consists of 13 residues. This CDR3 reads CASSPPPGNTIYF. For the CDR3, the DNA is TGTGCCAGCAGCCCACCCCCGGGAAACACCATATATTTT.

V gene TRBV28 combines with J gene TRBJ1-5; D gene ambiguous. CDR1 MDHEN and CDR2 SYDVKM come from the germline V gene. The CDR3 contains 16 residues. The V end lost 6 bases, the J end lost 0 bases, and 15 bases lay between the germline ends. The CDR3, as DNA: TGTGCCAGCAGATCGTTTCAGGCTTATAGCAATCAGCCCCAGCATTTT. Translation: CASRSFQAYSNQPQHF.

The chain combines TRBV2 with TRBJ1-3; D gene uncertain. The germline V gene has CDR1 SNHLY and CDR2 FYNNEI. Trimming removed 4 bases at V and 0 bases at J, with 22 bases between. There are 19 residues in the CDR3. The CDR3 loop is CASSGRFGSTGSSGNTIYF. The CDR3 coding sequence is TGTGCCAGCAGTGGCCGGTTCGGTTCGACGGGATCCTCTGGAAACACCATATATTTT.

This clone was observed a single time. This chain links TRBV7-8 with TRBJ1-5; D is possibly TRBD1 (5 bases). The germline V gene has CDR1 SGHVS and CDR2 FQNEAQ. CDR3 length: 14 residues. V was shortened by 6 bases and J by 3 bases, with 12 bases between the two germline ends. CDR3 DNA: TGTGCCAGCAGGGGGGGAGATTACAATCAGCCCCAGCATTTT. Its translation is CASRGGDYNQPQHF. The complete variable domain, with remaining parts taken from reference TRBV7-8 and TRBJ1-5, reads GAGVSQSPRYKVAKRGQDVALRCDPISGHVSLFWYQQALGQGPEFLTYFQNEAQLDKSGLPSDRFFAERPEGSVSTLKIQRTQQEDSAVYLCASRGGDYNQPQHFGDGTRLSIL.

The chain uses TRBV7-3 and TRBJ2-1; D is perhaps TRBD2 (5 bases). This CDR3 is 15 amino acids long. V gave up 2 bases and J gave up 1 base, with 9 bases separating them. Germline CDR1 SGHTA, CDR2 FQGTGA. The chain's CDR3 is CASSLYGDSYNEQFF. In nucleotides, the CDR3 is TGTGCCAGCAGCTTATACGGGGATTCCTACAATGAGCAGTTCTTC. The whole variable domain, filled in from reference TRBV7-3 and TRBJ2-1, reads GAGVSQTPSNKVTEKGKYVELRCDPISGHTALYWYRQSLGQGPEFLIYFQGTGAADDSGLPNDRFFAVRPEGSVSTLKIQRTERGDSAVYLCASSLYGDSYNEQFFGPGTRLTVL.

V and J are TRBV30 and TRBJ1-3, with D hard to call. The CDR3 loop spans 13 amino acids. Per the germline V gene, CDR1 is GTSNPN and CDR2 is SVGIG (reference sequence). V shed 6 bases and J shed 6 bases, with 15 bases lying between them. In nucleotides, the CDR3 is TGTGCCTGCTCCTTGGGGATCATAAACACCATATATTTT. Protein product: CACSLGIINTIYF. The entire variable domain, with the rest obtained from reference TRBV30 and TRBJ1-3, is as follows: SQTIHQWPATLVQPVGSPLSLECTVEGTSNPNLYWYRQAAGRGLQLLFYSVGIGQISSEVPQNLSASRPQDRQFILSSKKLLLSDSGFYLCACSLGIINTIYFGEGSWLTVV.

The chain carries TRBV5-1 and TRBJ2-1; TRBD2 aligns across 7 bases. This CDR3 contains 13 residues. Germline V lookup: CDR1 SGHRS, CDR2 YFSETQ. V dropped 4 bases and J dropped 8; count of bases not matched to a gene: 6. As DNA, the CDR3 is TGCGCCAGCAGCGGGAGGGAAGGTGATGAGCAGTTCTTC. It codes for CASSGREGDEQFF.

The chain is built from TRBV29-1 and TRBJ2-7; D is perhaps TRBD1 (5 bases). V was clipped by 2 bases and J by 5 bases, with 10 bases between them. Looked up from germline, CDR1 is SQVTM and CDR2 is ANQGSEA. The CDR3 has 12 residues. The CDR3 protein is CSVERGMNEQYF. CDR3 DNA: TGCAGCGTTGAAAGGGGAATGAACGAGCAGTACTTC.

The V call is TRBV6-2 or TRBV6-3, the J call TRBJ1-1; D not certain. The CDR3 consists of 13 residues. Germline CDR1 reads MNHEY; CDR2 reads SVGEGT. The V end was cut by 0 bases, the J end by 7 bases, with 9 bases between. The DNA for the CDR3 is TGTGCCAGCAGTTACTCAGTCTCGGTTGAAGCTTTCTTT. As protein: CASSYSVSVEAFF.

The gene calls are TRBV2 and TRBJ1-5; 8 bases fit TRBD1. CDR3 length equals 15 residues. V was clipped by 3 bases and J by 4 bases; unmatched bases: 5. The germline gives CDR1 SNHLY, CDR2 FYNNEI. CDR3 in DNA: TGTGCCAGCAGTGAGGACCAGGGGGCTAATCAGCCCCAGCATTTT. Translation gives CASSEDQGANQPQHF.

This clone was detected once. CDR3 nucleotide sequence: TGTGCCAGCAGCTCAACGACAGGGTTGAACACTGAAGCTTTCTTT. Translation: CASSSTTGLNTEAFF. The chain couples TRBV11-3 to TRBJ1-1, with TRBD1 matching over 7 bases. CDR1 is SGHNT, CDR2 YENEEA, per germline. Trimming at V came to 4 bases and at J to 0 bases, leaving 5 bases not matched to a gene. The CDR3 totals 15 residues.

The chain joins TRBV9 to TRBJ2-5; TRBD2 matches 12 bases. V lost 4 bases to trimming and J lost 4 bases; unmatched junction nucleotides: 2. CDR3 size: 14 residues. Germline V gene sequence: CDR1 SGDLS, CDR2 YYNGEE. CDR3 coding DNA: TGTGCCAGCAGCAAACTAGCGGGGGGAGAGACCCAGTACTTC. Its translation is CASSKLAGGETQYF.